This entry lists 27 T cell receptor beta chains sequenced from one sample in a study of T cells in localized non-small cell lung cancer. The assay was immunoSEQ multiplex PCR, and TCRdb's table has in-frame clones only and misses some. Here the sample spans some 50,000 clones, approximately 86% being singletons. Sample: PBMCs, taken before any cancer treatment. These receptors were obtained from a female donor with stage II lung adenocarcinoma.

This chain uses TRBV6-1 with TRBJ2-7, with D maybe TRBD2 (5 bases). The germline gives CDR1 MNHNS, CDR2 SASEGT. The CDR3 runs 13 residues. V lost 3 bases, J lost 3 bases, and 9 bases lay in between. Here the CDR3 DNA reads TGTGCCAGCAGTGAGCGGGCGTTCTACGAGCAGTACTTC. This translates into CASSERAFYEQYF.

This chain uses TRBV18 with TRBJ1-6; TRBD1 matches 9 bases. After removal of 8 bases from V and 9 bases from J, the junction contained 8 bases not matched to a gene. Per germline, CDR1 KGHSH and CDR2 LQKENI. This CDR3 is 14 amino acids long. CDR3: CASQTDRGGSPLHF. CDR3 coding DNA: TGTGCCAGCCAAACGGACAGGGGAGGTTCACCCCTCCACTTT.

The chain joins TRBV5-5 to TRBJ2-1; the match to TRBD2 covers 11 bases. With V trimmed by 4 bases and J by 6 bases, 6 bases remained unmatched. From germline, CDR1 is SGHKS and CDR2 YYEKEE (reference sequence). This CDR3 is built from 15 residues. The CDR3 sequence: CASSISGGAFNEQFF. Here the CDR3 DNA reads TGTGCCAGCAGCATTAGCGGGGGGGCCTTCAATGAGCAGTTCTTC.

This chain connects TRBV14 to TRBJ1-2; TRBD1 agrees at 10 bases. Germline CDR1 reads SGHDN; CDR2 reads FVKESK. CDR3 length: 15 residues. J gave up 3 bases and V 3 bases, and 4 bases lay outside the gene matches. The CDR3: CASSHGQGGDYGYTF. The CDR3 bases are TGTGCCAGCAGCCATGGACAGGGGGGAGACTATGGCTACACCTTC.

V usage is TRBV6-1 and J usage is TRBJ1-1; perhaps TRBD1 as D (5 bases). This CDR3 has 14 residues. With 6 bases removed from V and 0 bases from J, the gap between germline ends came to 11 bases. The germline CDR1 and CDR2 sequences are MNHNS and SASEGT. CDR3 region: CASRLDSMNTEAFF. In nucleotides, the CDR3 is TGTGCCAGCAGACTAGACAGCATGAACACTGAAGCTTTCTTT.

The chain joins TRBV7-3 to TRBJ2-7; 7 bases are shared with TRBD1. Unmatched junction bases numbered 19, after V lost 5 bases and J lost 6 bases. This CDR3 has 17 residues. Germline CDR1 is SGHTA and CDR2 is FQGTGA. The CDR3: CASSTQSLKTGIGEQYF. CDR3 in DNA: TGTGCCAGCAGCACCCAGTCCCTTAAGACAGGGATCGGCGAGCAGTACTTC.

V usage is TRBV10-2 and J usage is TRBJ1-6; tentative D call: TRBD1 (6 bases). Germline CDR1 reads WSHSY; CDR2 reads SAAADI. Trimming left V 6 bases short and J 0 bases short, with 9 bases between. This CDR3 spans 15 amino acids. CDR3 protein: CASRGDISYNSPLHF. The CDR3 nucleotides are TGCGCCAGCAGGGGGGACATCTCCTATAATTCACCCCTCCACTTT.

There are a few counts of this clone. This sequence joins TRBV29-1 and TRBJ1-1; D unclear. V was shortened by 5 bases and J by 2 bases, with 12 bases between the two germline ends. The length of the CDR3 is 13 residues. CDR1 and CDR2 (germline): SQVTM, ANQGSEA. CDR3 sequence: CSVWYDLNTEAFF. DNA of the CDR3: TGCAGCGTTTGGTATGACCTTAACACTGAAGCTTTCTTT.

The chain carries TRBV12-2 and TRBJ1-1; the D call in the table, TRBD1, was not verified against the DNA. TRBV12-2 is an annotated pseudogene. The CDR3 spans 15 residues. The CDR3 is CASRARRDRITEAFF. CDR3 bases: TGTGCAAGTCGCGCACGCCGGGACAGGATCACTGAAGCTTTCTTT.

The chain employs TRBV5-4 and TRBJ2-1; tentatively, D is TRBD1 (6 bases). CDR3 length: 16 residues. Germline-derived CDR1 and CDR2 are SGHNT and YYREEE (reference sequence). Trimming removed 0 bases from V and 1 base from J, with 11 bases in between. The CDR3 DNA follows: TGTGCCAGCAGCTTGGACAGGGTAACATCCTACAATGAGCAGTTCTTC. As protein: CASSLDRVTSYNEQFF.

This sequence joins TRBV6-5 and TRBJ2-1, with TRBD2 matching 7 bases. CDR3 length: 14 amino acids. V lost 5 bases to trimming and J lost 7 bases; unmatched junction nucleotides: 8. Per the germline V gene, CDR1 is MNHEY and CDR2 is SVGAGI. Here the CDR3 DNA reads TGTGCCAGCAGTACAAGCTGGGGGGGGAATGAGCAGTTCTTC. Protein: CASSTSWGGNEQFF.

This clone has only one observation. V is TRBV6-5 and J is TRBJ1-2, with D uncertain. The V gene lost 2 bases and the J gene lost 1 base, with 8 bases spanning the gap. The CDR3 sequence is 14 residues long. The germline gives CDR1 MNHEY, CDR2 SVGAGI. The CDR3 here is CASSYVGYNYGYTF. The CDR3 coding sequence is TGTGCCAGCAGTTACGTAGGGTATAACTATGGCTACACCTTC.

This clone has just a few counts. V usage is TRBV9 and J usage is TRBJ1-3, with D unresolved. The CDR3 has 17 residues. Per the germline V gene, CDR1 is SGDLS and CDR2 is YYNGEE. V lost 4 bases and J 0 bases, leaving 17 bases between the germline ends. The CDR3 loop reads CASSPSYNVDSGNTIYF. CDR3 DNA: TGTGCCAGCAGCCCCTCTTATAACGTGGACTCTGGAAACACCATATATTTT.

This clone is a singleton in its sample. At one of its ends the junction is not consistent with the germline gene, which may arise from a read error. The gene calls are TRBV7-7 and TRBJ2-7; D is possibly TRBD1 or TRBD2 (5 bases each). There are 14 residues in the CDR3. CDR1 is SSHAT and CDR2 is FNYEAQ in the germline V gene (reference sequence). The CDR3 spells CASSFGDGGYEQYF. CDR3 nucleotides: TGTGCTAGCAGCTTTGGGGACGGAGGCTACGAGCAGTACTTC.

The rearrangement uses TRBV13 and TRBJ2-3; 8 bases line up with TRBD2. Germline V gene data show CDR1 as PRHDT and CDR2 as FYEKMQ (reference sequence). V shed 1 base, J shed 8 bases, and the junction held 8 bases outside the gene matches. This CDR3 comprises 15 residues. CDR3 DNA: TGTGCCAGCAGCTTAGAAGGCGGGGGGCTCCCTACGCAGTATTTT. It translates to CASSLEGGGLPTQYF.

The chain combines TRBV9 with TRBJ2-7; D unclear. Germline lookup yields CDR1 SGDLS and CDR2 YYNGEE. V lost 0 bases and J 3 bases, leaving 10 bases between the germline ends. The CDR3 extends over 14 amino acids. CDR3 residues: CASSVDGRNYEQYF. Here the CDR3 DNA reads TGTGCCAGCAGCGTAGATGGCAGAAACTACGAGCAGTACTTC.

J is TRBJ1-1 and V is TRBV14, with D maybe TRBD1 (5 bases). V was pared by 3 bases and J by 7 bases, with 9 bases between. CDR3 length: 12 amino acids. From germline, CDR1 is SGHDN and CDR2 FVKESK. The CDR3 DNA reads TGTGCCAGCAGCCATGAAAGGGGTGAAGCTTTCTTT. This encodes CASSHERGEAFF.

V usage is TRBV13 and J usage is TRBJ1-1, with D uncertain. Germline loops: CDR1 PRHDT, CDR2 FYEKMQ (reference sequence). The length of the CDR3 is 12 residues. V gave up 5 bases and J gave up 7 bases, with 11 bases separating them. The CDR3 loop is CASSLEDGEAFF. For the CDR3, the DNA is TGTGCCAGCAGCCTCGAGGACGGTGAAGCTTTCTTT.

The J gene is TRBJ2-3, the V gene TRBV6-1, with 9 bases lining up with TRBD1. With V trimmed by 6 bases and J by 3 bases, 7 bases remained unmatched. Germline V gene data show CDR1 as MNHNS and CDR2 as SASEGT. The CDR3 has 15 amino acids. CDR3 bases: TGTGCCAGCAGGGACAGGGGCGGGTCGACAGATACGCAGTATTTT. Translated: CASRDRGGSTDTQYF.

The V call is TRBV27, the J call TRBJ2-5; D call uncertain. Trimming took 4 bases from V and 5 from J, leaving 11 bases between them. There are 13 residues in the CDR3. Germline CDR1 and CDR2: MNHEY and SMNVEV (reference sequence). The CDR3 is CASSSLDEETQYF. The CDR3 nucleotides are TGTGCCAGCAGTTCCTTGGACGAGGAGACCCAGTACTTC.

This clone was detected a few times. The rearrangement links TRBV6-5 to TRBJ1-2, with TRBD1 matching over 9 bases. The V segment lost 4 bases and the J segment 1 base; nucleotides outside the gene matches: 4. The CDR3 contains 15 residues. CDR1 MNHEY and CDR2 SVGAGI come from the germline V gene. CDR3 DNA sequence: TGTGCCAGCAGTTCTCAGGACAGGGGTAACTATGGCTACACCTTC. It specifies CASSSQDRGNYGYTF.

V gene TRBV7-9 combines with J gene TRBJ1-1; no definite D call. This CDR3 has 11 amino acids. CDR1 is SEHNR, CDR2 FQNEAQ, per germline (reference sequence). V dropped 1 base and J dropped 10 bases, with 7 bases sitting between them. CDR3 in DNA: TGTGCCAGCAGCTTAGGGGAGGGAGCTTTCTTT. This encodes CASSLGEGAFF.

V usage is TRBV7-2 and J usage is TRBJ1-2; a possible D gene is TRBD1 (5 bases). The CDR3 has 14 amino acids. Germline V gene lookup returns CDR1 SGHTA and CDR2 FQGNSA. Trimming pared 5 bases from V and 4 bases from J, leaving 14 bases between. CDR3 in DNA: TGTGCCAGCAGCCAGGAGGGGTCTCTCTATGGCTACACCTTC. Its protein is CASSQEGSLYGYTF.

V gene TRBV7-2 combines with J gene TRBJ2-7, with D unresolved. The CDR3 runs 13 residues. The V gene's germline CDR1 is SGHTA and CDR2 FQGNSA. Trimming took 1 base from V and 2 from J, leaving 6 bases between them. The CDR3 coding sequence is TGTGCCAGCAGCTTAGGGGTAACCTACGAGCAGTACTTC. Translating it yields CASSLGVTYEQYF. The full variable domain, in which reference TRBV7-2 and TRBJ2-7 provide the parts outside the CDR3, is GAGVSQSPSNKVTEKGKDVELRCDPISGHTALYWYRQSLGQGLEFLIYFQGNSAPDKSGLPSDRFSAERTGGSVSTLTIQRTQQEDSAVYLCASSLGVTYEQYFGPGTRLTVT.

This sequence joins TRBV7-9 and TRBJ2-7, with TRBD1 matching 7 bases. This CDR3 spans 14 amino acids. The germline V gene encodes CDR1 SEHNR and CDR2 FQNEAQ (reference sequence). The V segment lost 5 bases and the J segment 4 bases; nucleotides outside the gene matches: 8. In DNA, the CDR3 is TGTGCCAGCAGCCCGGGACAGCGCGCTTACGAGCAGTACTTC. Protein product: CASSPGQRAYEQYF.

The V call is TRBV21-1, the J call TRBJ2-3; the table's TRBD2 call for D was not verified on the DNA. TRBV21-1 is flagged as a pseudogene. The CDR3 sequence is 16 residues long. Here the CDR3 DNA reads TGTGCCAGTCTCCCTCAGCGGGGAACAAACACAGATACGCAGTATTTT. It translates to CASLPQRGTNTDTQYF.

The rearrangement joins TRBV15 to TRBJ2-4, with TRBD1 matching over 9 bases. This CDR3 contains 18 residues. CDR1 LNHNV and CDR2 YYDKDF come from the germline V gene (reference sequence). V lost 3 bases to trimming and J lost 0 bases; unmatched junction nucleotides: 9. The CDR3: CATSSRGGQGIAKNIQYF. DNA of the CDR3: TGTGCCACCAGCAGTAGGGGGGGACAGGGAATAGCCAAAAACATTCAGTACTTC.